This paragraph reports one TCR beta chain. Its antigen is currently unknown. The sample originates from a study of T cell repertoires in cytomegalovirus infection. Points from the study as a whole: HLA-C-restricted TCR beta clonotypes specific for CMV led the ex vivo response.

J lost 1 base, V lost 10 bases, and 9 bases had no gene match. This CDR3 comprises 14 residues. TCRdb passed the reads through MiXCR, listing each CDR3 protein once. The sample yields hundreds of thousands of distinct CDR3 sequences, roughly 30% seen once. The sample here was cultured CD8+ T cells from PBMCs, taken from culture after CMV antigen stimulation. This TCR was recovered from a human donor in good health (CMV status not recorded). Some clones in this sample may be carry-over from other donors' samples. The rearrangement links TRBV12-3 or TRBV12-4 to TRBJ2-7; 8 bases agree with TRBD1. The CDR3 protein is CANTLTGESYEQYF. For the CDR3, the DNA is TGTGCCAACACCCTGACAGGGGAATCCTACGAGCAGTACTTC.